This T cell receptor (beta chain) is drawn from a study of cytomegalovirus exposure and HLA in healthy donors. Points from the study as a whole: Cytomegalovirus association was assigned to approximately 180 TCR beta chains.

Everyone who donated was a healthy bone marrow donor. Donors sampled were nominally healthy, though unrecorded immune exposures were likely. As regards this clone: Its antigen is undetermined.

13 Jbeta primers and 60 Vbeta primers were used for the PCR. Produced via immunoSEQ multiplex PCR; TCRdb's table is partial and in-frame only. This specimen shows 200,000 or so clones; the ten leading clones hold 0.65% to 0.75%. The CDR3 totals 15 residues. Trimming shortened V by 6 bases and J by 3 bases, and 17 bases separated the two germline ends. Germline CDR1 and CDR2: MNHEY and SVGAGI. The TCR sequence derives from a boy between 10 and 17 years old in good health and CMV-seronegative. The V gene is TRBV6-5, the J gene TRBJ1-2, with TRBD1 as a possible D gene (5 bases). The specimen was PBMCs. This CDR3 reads CASSLGLRGDYGYTF. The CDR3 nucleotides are TGTGCCAGCAGCCTGGGCTTAAGGGGCGACTATGGCTACACCTTC.